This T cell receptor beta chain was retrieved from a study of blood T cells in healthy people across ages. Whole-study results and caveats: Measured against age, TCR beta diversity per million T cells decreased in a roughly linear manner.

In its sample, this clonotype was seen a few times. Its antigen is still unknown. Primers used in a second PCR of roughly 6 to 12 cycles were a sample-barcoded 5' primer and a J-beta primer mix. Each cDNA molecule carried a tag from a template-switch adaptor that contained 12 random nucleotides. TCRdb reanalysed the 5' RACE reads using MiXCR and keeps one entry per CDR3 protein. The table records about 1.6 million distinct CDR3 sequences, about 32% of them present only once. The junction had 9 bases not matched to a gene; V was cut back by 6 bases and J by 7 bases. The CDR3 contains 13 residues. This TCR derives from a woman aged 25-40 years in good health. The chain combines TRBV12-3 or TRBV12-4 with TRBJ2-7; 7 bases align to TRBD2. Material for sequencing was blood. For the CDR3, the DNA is TGTGCCAGCAGGCGGAGCGGGATGGGGGAGCAGTACTTC. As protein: CASRRSGMGEQYF.